Listed below are T cell receptor beta chains from one sample, sequenced in a study of beta chain features in type 1 diabetes. Assay: immunoSEQ multiplex PCR; the TCRdb copy retains only in-frame clones and omits some. The sample includes about 180,000 clones, more than 10% of them seen just once. Source material: central memory CD4+ T cells from blood. These receptors all stem from a woman aged 18-35 years in good health. The CDR3 runs from the conserved cysteine through the conserved F or W.

V	CDR3
TRBV11-3	CASGRGNGYTF
TRBV7-3	CASSSRLGNEQFF
TRBV7-3	CASSSGLYEQYF
TRBV28	CASSPETGWREKLFF
TRBV10-3	CAISEGISGTGNNEQFF
TRBV19	CASRPTGVDEQFF
TRBV7-9	CASSLPPGQGGFGEQYF
TRBV5-1	CASSRTGTEPQHF
TRBV13	CASAAAAPPYEQYF
TRBV5-8	CASSPTNRPQHF
TRBV15	CATSREGSGFQPQHF
TRBV2	CASSPDTYGYTF
TRBV7-6	CASSLRSGTVYEQYF
TRBV30	CAWSVTGNQPQHF
TRBV28	CASSFFGQGADNEQFF
TRBV19	CASSPRHRDRVADTQYF
TRBV7-2	CASSRGYNEQFF
TRBV5-4	CASSRDYSSGELFF
TRBV5-4	CASSQVDRGGEQYF
TRBV7-8	CASSLAGSSGANVLTF
TRBV9	CASSLRQGKGNEQFF
TRBV7-3	CASSFRLAPQETQYF
TRBV7-3	CASSLVAGGDTQYF
TRBV13	CASSPGVGGGYTF
TRBV5-6	CASSLAWLYRGGEQFF
TRBV28	CATEGSQIYEQYF
TRBV18	CASSPAELETQYF
TRBV7-2	CASSPRASGINNEQFF
TRBV6-5	CASSYEPLSYEQYF
TRBV7-2	CASSPRTSSTGELFF
TRBV30	CAWTGDTGELFF
TRBV10-2	CASSPSGEQFF
TRBV7-2	CASSPYLNTEAFF
TRBV6-4	CASSEWGRGEDTQYF
TRBV7-9	CASSPRVIQYF
TRBV7-8	CASSNRRSNTGELFF
TRBV27	CASSFSSLTGELFF
TRBV7-9	CASSSHRSTDTQYF
TRBV30	CAYRAQQETQYF
TRBV28	CATRGRSGANVLTF
TRBV5-1	CASMDTAGNTIYF
TRBV2	CASSPIVEAFF
TRBV7-2	CASSLAQDRGAEQYF
TRBV29-1	CSHRWGDEQFF